The 15 T cell receptor beta chains in this list originate from one sample, sequenced in a study of blood T cell repertoires in COVID-19. Assay used: immunoSEQ multiplex PCR; TCRdb lists only in-frame clones, some missing. The repertoire holds more than 95,000 clones, about 90% seen once, with around 6.2% in the top ten. Material for sequencing was peripheral blood. These TCRs come from a human donor in a cohort sampled during active COVID-19.

V usage is TRBV27 and J usage is TRBJ1-2; 8 nucleotides agree with TRBD1. CDR3 length: 13 residues. Per the germline V gene, CDR1 is MNHEY and CDR2 is SMNVEV (reference sequence). With V trimmed by 6 bases and J by 3 bases, 3 bases remained unmatched. The CDR3 sequence: CASRRTGYYGYTF. The CDR3 DNA follows: TGTGCCAGCAGACGGACAGGGTACTATGGCTACACCTTC.

The chain employs TRBV19 and TRBJ2-7; TRBD1 agrees at 7 bases. Germline loops: CDR1 LNHDA, CDR2 SQIVND (reference sequence). V was clipped by 2 bases and J by 2 bases; unmatched bases: 6. There are 15 residues in the CDR3. CDR3 loop: CASSIKRGGPYEQYF. The CDR3 DNA is TGTGCCAGTAGTATAAAACGAGGGGGCCCCTACGAGCAGTACTTC.

The rearrangement joins TRBV27 to TRBJ2-1; TRBD2 is a possible D gene (7 bases). With 2 bases removed from V and 6 bases from J, the gap between germline ends came to 11 bases. Germline V gene data show CDR1 as MNHEY and CDR2 as SMNVEV (reference sequence). This CDR3 has 14 amino acids. The CDR3 sequence is CASSLRGEGNEQFF. For the CDR3, the DNA is TGTGCCAGCAGTTTAAGGGGGGAGGGCAATGAGCAGTTCTTC.

This chain connects TRBV19 to TRBJ2-5, with D possibly TRBD2 on 6 matching bases. V was shortened by 8 bases and J by 3 bases, with 16 bases between the two germline ends. CDR1 and CDR2 (germline): LNHDA, SQIVND (reference sequence). CDR3 length equals 14 residues. Here the CDR3 DNA reads TGTGCCAGTGCACGTAGCGGAGGGAAAGAGACCCAGTACTTC. Protein: CASARSGGKETQYF.

CDR3 in DNA: TGTGCCAGTAGTATCTACGGGGGAAGCTCCTACGAGCAGTACTTC. Translating it yields CASSIYGGSSYEQYF. The chain links TRBV19 to TRBJ2-7; possibly TRBD2 for D (6 bases). CDR1 LNHDA and CDR2 SQIVND come from the germline V gene (reference sequence). The CDR3 has 15 amino acids. The V end was cut by 3 bases, the J end by 0 bases, with 12 bases between.

This clone has just a few counts. The chain uses TRBV5-5 and TRBJ2-3; D unclear. Germline V gives CDR1 SGHKS, CDR2 YYEKEE (reference sequence). Trimming stripped 0 bases from V and 3 bases from J, with 11 bases between. The CDR3 runs to 15 residues. The CDR3 spells CASSLVATQTDTQYF. The CDR3 bases are TGTGCCAGCAGCTTGGTGGCGACACAAACAGATACGCAGTATTTT.

The genes are TRBV3-1 (or the pseudogene TRBV3-2) and TRBJ2-3, with 9 bases matching TRBD2. J was trimmed by 0 bases and V by 1 base; bases with no gene match: 5. Germline V gene data show CDR1 as LGHDT and CDR2 as YNNKEL (reference sequence). There are 17 residues in the CDR3. This CDR3 is CASSQAASGMSTDTQYF. DNA of the CDR3: TGTGCCAGCAGCCAAGCGGCTAGCGGGATGAGCACAGATACGCAGTATTTT.

This clone appeared a few times. The chain recombines TRBV28 with TRBJ2-1; unclear D gene. This CDR3 spans 13 amino acids. V lost 7 bases, J lost 9 bases, and 16 bases lay in between. Germline-derived CDR1 and CDR2 are MDHEN and SYDVKM. The CDR3 nucleotides are TGTGCCAGCAAAAACACGGATCGGGTTGAGCAGTTCTTC. Translated, it gives CASKNTDRVEQFF.

The CDR3 region is CASSQGQGTGELFF. In DNA, the CDR3 is TGTGCCAGCTCGCAGGGACAGGGGACCGGGGAGCTGTTTTTT. The chain links TRBV18 to TRBJ2-2, with 10 bases fitting TRBD1. Germline V gene lookup returns CDR1 KGHSH and CDR2 LQKENI. The CDR3 covers 14 residues. Trimming at V came to 6 bases and at J to 5 bases, leaving 3 bases not matched to a gene.

This chain connects TRBV11-2 to TRBJ2-5, with a tentative D call TRBD1 (7 bases). The CDR3 runs to 17 residues. Trimming removed 2 bases from V and 2 bases from J, with 18 bases in between. The germline V gene has CDR1 SGHAT and CDR2 FQNNGV. The CDR3 is CASSLNIGQGGQETQYF. The CDR3 bases are TGTGCCAGCAGCTTAAATATAGGGCAGGGGGGACAAGAGACCCAGTACTTC.

The chain joins TRBV19 to TRBJ1-6; D ambiguous. The CDR3 has 14 residues. Germline CDR1 is LNHDA and CDR2 is SQIVND (reference sequence). Trimming removed 7 bases at V and 9 bases at J, with 16 bases between. CDR3 loop: CASILTASGSPLHF. In DNA form, the CDR3 reads TGTGCCAGTATTCTCACAGCCTCAGGTTCACCCCTCCACTTT.

The V and J genes are TRBV20-1 and TRBJ2-2, with TRBD1 identical over 9 bases. Germline V gene data show CDR1 as DFQATT and CDR2 as SNEGSKA (reference sequence). The CDR3 consists of 15 residues. Unmatched junction bases numbered 6, after V lost 3 bases and J lost 4 bases. CDR3 amino acids: CSASIQGALTGELFF. CDR3 bases: TGCAGTGCTAGTATACAGGGGGCTCTCACCGGGGAGCTGTTTTTT.

The chain has TRBV30 and TRBJ2-7, with D hard to call. This CDR3 spans 12 amino acids. Deletions cut 1 base from V and 6 bases from J, with 10 bases between. Germline lookup yields CDR1 GTSNPN and CDR2 SVGIG (reference sequence). In nucleotides, the CDR3 is TGTGCCTGGAGTGACCTACCCTCCGAGCAGTACTTC. Amino acid sequence: CAWSDLPSEQYF.

The genes are TRBV18 and TRBJ1-6; no clear D. This CDR3 comprises 19 residues. Trimming shortened V by 3 bases and J by 0 bases, and 18 bases separated the two germline ends. Germline V gene lookup returns CDR1 KGHSH and CDR2 LQKENI. CDR3 region: CASSPSRAGAGSYNSPLHF. The CDR3, as DNA: TGTGCCAGCTCACCGAGCCGGGCTGGAGCGGGCTCCTATAATTCACCCCTCCACTTT.

This chain joins TRBV4-2 and TRBJ1-6; no reliable D call. Germline loops: CDR1 LGHNA, CDR2 YNFKEQ. CDR3 size: 17 residues. Deletions cut 0 bases from V and 8 bases from J, with 17 bases between. DNA of the CDR3: TGTGCCAGCAGCCAAGATAGACCTATGTACGCGGATTCACCCCTCCACTTT. The encoded protein is CASSQDRPMYADSPLHF.